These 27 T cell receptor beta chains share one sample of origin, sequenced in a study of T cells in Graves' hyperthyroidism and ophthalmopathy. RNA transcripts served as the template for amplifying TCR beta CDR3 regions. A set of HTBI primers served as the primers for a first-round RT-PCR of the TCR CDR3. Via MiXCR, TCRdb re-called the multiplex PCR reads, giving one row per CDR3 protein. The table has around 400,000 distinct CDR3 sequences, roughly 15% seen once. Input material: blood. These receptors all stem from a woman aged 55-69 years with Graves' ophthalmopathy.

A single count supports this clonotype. The DNA of the CDR3 is TGCGCCAGCTCTTCCGGGACGAAAGAGACCCAGTACTTC. This gives the protein CASSSGTKETQYF. This chain connects TRBV5-1 to TRBJ2-5; the D gene could be TRBD1 or TRBD2 (5 bases each). CDR1 is SGHRS, CDR2 YFSETQ, per germline. The CDR3 has 13 amino acids. Deletions cut 7 bases from V and 3 bases from J, with 13 bases between.

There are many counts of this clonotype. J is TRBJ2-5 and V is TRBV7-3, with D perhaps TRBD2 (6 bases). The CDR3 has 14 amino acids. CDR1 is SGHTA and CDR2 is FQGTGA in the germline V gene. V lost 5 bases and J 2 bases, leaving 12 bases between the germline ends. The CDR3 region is CASSPYGGQETQYF. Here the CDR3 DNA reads TGTGCCAGCAGCCCTTATGGGGGGCAAGAGACCCAGTACTTC.

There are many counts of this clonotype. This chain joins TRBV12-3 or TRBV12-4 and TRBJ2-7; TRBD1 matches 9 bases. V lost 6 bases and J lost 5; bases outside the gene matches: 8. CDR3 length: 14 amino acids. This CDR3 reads CASSPGTGTNEQYF. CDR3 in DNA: TGTGCCAGCAGCCCCGGGACAGGGACCAACGAGCAGTACTTC.

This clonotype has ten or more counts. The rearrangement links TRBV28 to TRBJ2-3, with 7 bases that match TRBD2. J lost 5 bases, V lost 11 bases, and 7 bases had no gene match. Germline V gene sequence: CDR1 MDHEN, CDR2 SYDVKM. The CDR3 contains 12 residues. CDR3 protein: CAVRTSIDTQYF. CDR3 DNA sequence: TGTGCCGTCAGGACTAGTATAGATACGCAGTATTTT.

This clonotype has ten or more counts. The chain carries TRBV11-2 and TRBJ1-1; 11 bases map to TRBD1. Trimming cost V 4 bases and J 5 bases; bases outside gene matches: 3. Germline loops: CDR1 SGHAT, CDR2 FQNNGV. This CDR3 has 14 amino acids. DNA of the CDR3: TGTGCCAGCAGCTGGACAGGGGGCGGAACTGAAGCTTTCTTT. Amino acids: CASSWTGGGTEAFF.

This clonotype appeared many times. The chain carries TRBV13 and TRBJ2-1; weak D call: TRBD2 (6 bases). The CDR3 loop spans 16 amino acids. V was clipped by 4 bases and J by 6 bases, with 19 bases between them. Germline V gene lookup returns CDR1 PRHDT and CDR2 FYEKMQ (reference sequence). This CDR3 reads CASSSPPSEEGNEQFF. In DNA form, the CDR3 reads TGTGCCAGCAGCTCCCCCCCTAGCGAGGAGGGCAATGAGCAGTTCTTC. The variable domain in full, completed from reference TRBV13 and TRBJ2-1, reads AAGVIQSPRHLIKEKRETATLKCYPIPRHDTVYWYQQGPGQDPQFLISFYEKMQSDKGSIPDRFSAQQFSDYHSELNMSSLELGDSALYFCASSSPPSEEGNEQFFGPGTRLTVL.

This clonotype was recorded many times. The DNA of the CDR3 is TGTGCCAGCAGAGGGACAGGGGGCTCGGCTAGCCCTACAGGGACCCAGTACTTC. Residues: CASRGTGGSASPTGTQYF. V gene TRBV6-2 or TRBV6-3 combines with J gene TRBJ2-5; 12 nucleotides agree with TRBD1. The CDR3 length is 18 residues. The junction had 18 bases not matched to a gene; V was cut back by 6 bases and J by 7 bases. Germline values: CDR1 MNHEY, CDR2 SVGEGT.

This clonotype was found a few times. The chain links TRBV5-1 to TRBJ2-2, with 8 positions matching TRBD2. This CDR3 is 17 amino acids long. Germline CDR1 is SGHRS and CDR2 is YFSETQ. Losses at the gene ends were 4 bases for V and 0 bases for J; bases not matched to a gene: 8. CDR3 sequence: CASSRRLAGSNTGELFF. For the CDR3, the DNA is TGCGCCAGCAGCCGTAGGCTAGCGGGTTCGAACACCGGGGAGCTGTTTTTT.

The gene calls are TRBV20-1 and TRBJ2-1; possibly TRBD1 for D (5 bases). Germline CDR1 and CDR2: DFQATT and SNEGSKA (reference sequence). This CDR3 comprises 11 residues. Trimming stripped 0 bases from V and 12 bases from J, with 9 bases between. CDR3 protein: CSAREGRPQFF. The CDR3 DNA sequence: TGCAGTGCTAGAGAGGGGCGTCCGCAGTTCTTC.

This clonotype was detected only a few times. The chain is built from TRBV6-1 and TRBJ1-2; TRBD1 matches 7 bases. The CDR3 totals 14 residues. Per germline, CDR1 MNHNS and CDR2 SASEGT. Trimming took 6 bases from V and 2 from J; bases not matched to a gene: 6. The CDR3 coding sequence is TGTGCCAGCAGCTTTACAGGGGCAAACTATGGCTACACCTTC. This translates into CASSFTGANYGYTF.

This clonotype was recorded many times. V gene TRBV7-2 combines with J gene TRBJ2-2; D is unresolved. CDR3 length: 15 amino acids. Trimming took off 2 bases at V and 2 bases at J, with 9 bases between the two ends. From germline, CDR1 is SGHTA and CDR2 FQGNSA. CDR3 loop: CASSLSAENTGELFF. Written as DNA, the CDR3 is TGTGCCAGCAGCTTAAGTGCAGAAAACACCGGGGAGCTGTTTTTT.

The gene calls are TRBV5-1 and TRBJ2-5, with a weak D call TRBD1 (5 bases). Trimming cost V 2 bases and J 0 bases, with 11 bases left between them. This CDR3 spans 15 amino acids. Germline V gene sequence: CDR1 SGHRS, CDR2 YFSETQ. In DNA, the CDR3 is TGCGCCAGCAGCTTTGGGGCAGCCCACCAAGAGACCCAGTACTTC. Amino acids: CASSFGAAHQETQYF.

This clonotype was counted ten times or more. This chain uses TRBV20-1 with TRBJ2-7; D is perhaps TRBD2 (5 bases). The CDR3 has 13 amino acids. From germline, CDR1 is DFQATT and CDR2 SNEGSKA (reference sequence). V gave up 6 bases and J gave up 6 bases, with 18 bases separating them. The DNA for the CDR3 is TGCAGTGCCCCAATAGACCCTAGCTTCGAGCAGTACTTC. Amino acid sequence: CSAPIDPSFEQYF.

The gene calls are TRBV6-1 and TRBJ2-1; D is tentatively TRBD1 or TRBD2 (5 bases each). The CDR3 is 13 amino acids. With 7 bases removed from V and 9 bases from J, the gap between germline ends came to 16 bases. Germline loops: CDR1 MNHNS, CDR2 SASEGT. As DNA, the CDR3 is TGTGCCAGCAAACCGGGACGAACGGGTGAGCAGTTCTTC. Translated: CASKPGRTGEQFF.

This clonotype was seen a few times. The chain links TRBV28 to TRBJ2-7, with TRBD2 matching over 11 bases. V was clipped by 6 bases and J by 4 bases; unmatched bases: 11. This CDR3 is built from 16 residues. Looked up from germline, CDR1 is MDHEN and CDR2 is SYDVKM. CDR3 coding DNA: TGTGCCAGCAGCAAATTTTCGGGACTAGCGGTTTACGAGCAGTACTTC. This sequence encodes CASSKFSGLAVYEQYF.

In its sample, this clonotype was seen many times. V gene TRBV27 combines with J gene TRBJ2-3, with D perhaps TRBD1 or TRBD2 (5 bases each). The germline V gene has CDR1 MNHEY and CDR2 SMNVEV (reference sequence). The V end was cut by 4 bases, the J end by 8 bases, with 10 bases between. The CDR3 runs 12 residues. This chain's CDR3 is CASSSTGRTQYF. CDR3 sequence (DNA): TGTGCCAGCAGTTCAACGGGACGTACGCAGTATTTT.

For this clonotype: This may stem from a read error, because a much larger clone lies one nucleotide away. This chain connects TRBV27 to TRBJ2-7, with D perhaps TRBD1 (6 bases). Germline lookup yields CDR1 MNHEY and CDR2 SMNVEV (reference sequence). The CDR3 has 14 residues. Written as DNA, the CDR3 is TGTACCAGCAGTTCCATGACAGGACCCTACGAGCAGTACTTC. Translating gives CTSSSMTGPYEQYF.

Written as DNA, the CDR3 is TGTGCCAGCAGGACCTCAAATAATGAAAAACTGTTTTTT. Protein product: CASRTSNNEKLFF. The chain joins TRBV6-1 to TRBJ1-4, with D uncertain. Germline-derived CDR1 and CDR2 are MNHNS and SASEGT. CDR3 length: 13 residues. V gave up 6 bases and J gave up 4 bases, with 9 bases separating them.

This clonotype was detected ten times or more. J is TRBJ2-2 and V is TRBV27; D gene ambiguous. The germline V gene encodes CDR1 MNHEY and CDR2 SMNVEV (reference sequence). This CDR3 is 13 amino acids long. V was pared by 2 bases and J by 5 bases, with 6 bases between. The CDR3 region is CASSLTLTGELFF. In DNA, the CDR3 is TGTGCCAGCAGTTTAACCTTGACCGGGGAGCTGTTTTTT.

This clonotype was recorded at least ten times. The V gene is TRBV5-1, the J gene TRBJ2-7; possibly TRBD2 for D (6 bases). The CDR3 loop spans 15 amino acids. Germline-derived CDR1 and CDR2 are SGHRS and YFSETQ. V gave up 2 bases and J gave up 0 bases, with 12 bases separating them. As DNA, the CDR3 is TGCGCCAGCAGCTTCGGGGTGGGACTCTCCTACGAGCAGTACTTC. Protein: CASSFGVGLSYEQYF.

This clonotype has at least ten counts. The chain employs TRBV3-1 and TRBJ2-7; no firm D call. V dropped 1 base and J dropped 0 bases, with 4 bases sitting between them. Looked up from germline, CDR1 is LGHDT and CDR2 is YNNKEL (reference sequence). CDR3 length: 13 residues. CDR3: CASSQGPSYEQYF. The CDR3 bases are TGTGCCAGCAGCCAAGGACCCTCCTACGAGCAGTACTTC.

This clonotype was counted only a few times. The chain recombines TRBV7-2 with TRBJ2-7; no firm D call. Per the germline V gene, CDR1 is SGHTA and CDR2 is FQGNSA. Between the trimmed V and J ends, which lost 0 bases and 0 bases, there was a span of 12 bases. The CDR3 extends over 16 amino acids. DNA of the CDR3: TGTGCCAGCAGCTTAGCGCAGCTGGGCCTCTCCTACGAGCAGTACTTC. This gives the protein CASSLAQLGLSYEQYF.

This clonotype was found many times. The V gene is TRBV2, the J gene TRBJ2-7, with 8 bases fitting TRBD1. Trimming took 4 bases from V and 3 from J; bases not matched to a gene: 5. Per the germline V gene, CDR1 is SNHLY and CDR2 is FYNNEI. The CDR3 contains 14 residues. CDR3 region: CASSGGQEIYEQYF. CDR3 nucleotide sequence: TGTGCCAGCAGTGGGGGACAGGAAATCTACGAGCAGTACTTC.

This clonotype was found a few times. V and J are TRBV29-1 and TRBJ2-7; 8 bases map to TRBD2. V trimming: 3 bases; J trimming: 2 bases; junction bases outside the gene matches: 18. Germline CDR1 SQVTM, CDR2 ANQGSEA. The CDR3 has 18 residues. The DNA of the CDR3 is TGCAGCGTTGATGGGCTGGCGGGTCTAGCGGGTGGAACCTACGAGCAGTACTTC. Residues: CSVDGLAGLAGGTYEQYF.

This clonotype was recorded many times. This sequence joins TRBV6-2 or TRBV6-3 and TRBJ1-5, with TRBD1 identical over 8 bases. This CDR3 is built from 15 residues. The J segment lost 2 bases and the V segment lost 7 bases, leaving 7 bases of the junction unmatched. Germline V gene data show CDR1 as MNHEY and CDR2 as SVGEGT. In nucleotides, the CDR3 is TGTGCCAGCAACCCCTTGACAGGGGGCAATCAGCCCCAGCATTTT. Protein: CASNPLTGGNQPQHF.

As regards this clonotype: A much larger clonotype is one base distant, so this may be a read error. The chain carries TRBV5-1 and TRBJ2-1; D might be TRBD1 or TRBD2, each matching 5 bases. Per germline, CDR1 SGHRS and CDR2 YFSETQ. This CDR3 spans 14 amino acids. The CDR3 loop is CTSKPGTPQNEQFF. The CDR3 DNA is TGCACCAGCAAGCCAGGGACCCCGCAAAATGAGCAGTTCTTC.

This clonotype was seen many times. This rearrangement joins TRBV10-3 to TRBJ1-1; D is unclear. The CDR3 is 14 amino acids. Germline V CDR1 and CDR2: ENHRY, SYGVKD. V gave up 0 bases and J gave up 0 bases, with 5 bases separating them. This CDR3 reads CAISESVMNTEAFF. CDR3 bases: TGTGCCATCAGTGAGTCGGTGATGAACACTGAAGCTTTCTTT.